This T cell receptor beta chain appears in the sequencing data of a study of blood T cell repertoires in COVID-19. Assay: immunoSEQ multiplex PCR; the TCRdb copy retains only in-frame clones and omits some. The table shows 100,000 or so clones, with 70% to 90% occurring only once. The CDR3 length is 16 residues. CDR1 is MNHEY and CDR2 is SVGAGI in the germline V gene. V lost 2 bases and J lost 7, with 15 bases in between. The sample was peripheral blood. The chain joins TRBV6-5 to TRBJ1-6; D is perhaps TRBD1 (6 bases). This clonotype was sampled from a woman in her sixties with acute or convalescent COVID-19. The CDR3 spells CASSYIAGRGNSPLHF. The DNA of the CDR3 is TGTGCCAGCAGTTACATCGCGGGCAGGGGCAATTCACCCCTCCACTTT.